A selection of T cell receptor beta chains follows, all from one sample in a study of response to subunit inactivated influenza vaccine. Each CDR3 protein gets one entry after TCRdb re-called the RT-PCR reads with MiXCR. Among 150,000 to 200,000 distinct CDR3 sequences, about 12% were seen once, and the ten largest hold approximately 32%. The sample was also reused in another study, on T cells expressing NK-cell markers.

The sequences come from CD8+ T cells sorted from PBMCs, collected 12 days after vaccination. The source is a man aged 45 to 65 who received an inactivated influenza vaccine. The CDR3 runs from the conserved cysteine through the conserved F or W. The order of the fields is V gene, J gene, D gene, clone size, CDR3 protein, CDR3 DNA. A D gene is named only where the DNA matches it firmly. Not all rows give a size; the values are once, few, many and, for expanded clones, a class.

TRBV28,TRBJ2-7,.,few,CASRQLADTPYEQYF,TGTGCCAGCAGACAATTAGCCGATACGCCCTACGAGCAGTACTTC
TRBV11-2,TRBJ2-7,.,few,CASSFLDPEQYF,TGTGCCAGCAGCTTCCTGGACCCTGAGCAGTACTTC
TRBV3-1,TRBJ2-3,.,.,CASSHGEAWGTDTQYF,TGTGCCAGCAGCCACGGAGAAGCATGGGGCACAGATACGCAGTATTTT
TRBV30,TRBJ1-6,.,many,CAWSWDVGGGSPLHF,TGTGCCTGGAGCTGGGACGTCGGGGGTGGTTCACCCCTCCACTTT
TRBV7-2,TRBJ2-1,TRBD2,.,CASSSRLAGGPHNEQFF,TGTGCCAGCAGCTCAAGACTAGCGGGAGGGCCCCACAATGAGCAGTTCTTC
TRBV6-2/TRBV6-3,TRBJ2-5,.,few,CASSYRQETQYF,TGTGCCAGCAGTTATAGACAAGAGACCCAGTACTTC
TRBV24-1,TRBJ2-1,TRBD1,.,CATSDDRVSEQFF,TGTGCCACCAGTGATGACAGGGTTAGTGAGCAGTTCTTC
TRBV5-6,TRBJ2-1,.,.,CASSLRSEQFF,TGTGCCAGCAGCTTGAGAAGTGAGCAGTTCTTC
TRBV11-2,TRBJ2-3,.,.,CASSLVSGAKLTDTQYF,TGTGCCAGCAGCTTAGTATCAGGGGCCAAACTGACAGATACGCAGTATTTT
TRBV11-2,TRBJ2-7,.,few,CASSQEAGETYEQYF,TGTGCCAGCAGCCAAGAGGCAGGGGAGACCTACGAGCAGTACTTC
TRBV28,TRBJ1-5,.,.,CASSTSGRVNQPQHF,TGTGCCAGCAGCACGTCGGGGAGGGTGAATCAGCCCCAGCATTTT